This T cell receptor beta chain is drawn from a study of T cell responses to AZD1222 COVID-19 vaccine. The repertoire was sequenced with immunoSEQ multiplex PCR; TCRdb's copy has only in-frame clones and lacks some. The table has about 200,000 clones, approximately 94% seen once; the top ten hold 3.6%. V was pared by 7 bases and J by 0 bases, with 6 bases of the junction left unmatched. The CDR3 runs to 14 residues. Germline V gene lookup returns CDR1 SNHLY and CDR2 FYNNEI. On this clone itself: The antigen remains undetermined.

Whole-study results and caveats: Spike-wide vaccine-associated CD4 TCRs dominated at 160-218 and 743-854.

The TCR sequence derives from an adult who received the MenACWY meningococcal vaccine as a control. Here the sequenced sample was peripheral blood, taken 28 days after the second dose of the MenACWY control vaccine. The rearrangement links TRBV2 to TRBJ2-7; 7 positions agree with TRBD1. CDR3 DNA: TGTGCCAGCACGAGGGGGCGGAGCTCCTACGAGCAGTACTTC. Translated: CASTRGRSSYEQYF.